This T cell receptor (beta chain) was profiled in a study of STAT5B mutations in CD4+ large granular lymphocyte leukemia. Healthy controls were blood donor buffy coats. Of note for this clone: Its target is unknown.

Assay: immunoSEQ multiplex PCR; the TCRdb copy retains only in-frame clones and omits some. In the table there are 30,000 to 35,000 clones, around 89% of which are singletons. Study-wide results and caveats: Without putative leukemic clones, patient CD4-sorted repertoires remained more clonal than healthy CD4+ repertoires.

There are 15 residues in the CDR3. V lost 4 bases to trimming and J lost 1 base, with 12 bases between them. The germline gives CDR1 SGHAT, CDR2 FQDESV (reference sequence). This clonotype was sampled from a human donor in good health. Input material: CD4+ T cells from blood buffy coats. This chain joins TRBV11-1 and TRBJ2-3; D gene ambiguous. The CDR3 sequence is CASSSRGERTDTQYF. The CDR3 DNA sequence: TGTGCCAGCAGCTCACGAGGCGAACGCACAGATACGCAGTATTTT. Supplemented by reference TRBV11-1 and TRBJ2-3, the full variable domain reads EAEVAQSPRYKITEKSQAVAFWCDPISGHATLYWYRQILGQGPELLVQFQDESVVDDSQLPKDRFSAERLKGVDSTLKIQPAELGDSAMYLCASSSRGERTDTQYFGPGTRLTVL.